This T cell receptor (beta chain) stems from a study of T cells in Graves' hyperthyroidism and ophthalmopathy. Study as a whole: Peripheral blood was drawn at first diagnosis, prior to all treatment. Study-level points and caveats: Within blood appeared most thyroid clonotypes that had expanded above 0.001.

Template material for amplifying TCR beta CDR3 regions consisted of RNA transcripts. Primed by the HTBI set, a first-round RT-PCR was run on the TCR CDR3. MiXCR, applied by TCRdb to the multiplex PCR reads, yields one record per CDR3 protein. Of around 530,000 distinct CDR3 sequences in the sample, about a sixth are singletons; the top ten hold approximately 15%. The germline V and J ends were trimmed by 8 bases and 4 bases, with 14 bases remaining between them. Germline V gene sequence: CDR1 SGHNT, CDR2 YENEEA. The CDR3 runs 13 residues. Lactation, pregnancy, other autoimmune disease or uncontrolled infection led to exclusion of patients. In this sample, this clonotype turned up once. Its cognate antigen is unknown.

This rearrangement joins TRBV11-3 to TRBJ1-2, with D hard to call. The receptor comes from a woman under 30 with Graves' ophthalmopathy. The sequenced material came from blood. As DNA, the CDR3 is TGTGCCAGCTCAACAAACCGGATCTATGGCTACACCTTC. Translated: CASSTNRIYGYTF.